This record concerns one T cell receptor beta chain sequence. Random hexamers were used to reverse transcribe about 0.5 to 1 ug of RNA. TCRdb reanalysed the immunoSEQ multiplex PCR reads using MiXCR and keeps one entry per CDR3 protein. The sample contains about 180,000 distinct CDR3 sequences, roughly 92% of which appear only once. Germline V gives CDR1 LGHNA, CDR2 YSLEER. The CDR3 spans 16 residues. Unmatched junction bases numbered 5, after V lost 0 bases and J lost 3 bases. This sample stems from a study of CD8 T cells in Susac syndrome. The authors negatively isolated CD8+ and CD4+ T cells and FACS-enriched TEMRA cells.

The clonotype comes from a human donor with Susac syndrome. The sequenced sample was CD4+ T cells from PBMCs. J is TRBJ2-7 and V is TRBV4-3; 10 nucleotides line up with TRBD2. Here the CDR3 reads CASSQELLAGDYEQYF. As DNA, the CDR3 is TGCGCCAGCAGCCAAGAGCTTCTAGCGGGGGACTACGAGCAGTACTTC.